This TCR beta chain was found in a study of blood T cell repertoires in COVID-19. Across the study: The samples span acute and convalescent COVID-19 from the United States, Italy and Spain. The cDNA or gDNA used as material had been derived from T cells, B-cell-depleted T cells, or PBMCs.

As originally analysed: Estimated nucleated cell counts came from reference gene primer amplification. Some clones are missing from TCRdb's copy, which holds only in-frame ones; the method was immunoSEQ multiplex PCR. V and J calls and clone size are as listed in that table; D and trimming were resolved from the DNA. The table has approximately 180,000 clones, about 85% seen once. The germline V gene encodes CDR1 SGHKS and CDR2 YYEKEE (reference sequence). Trimming removed 0 bases at V and 1 base at J, with 12 bases between. CDR3 size: 16 residues. This chain uses TRBV5-5 with TRBJ2-3; D gene uncertain. The sample taken for sequencing was peripheral blood. The clonotype comes from a man in his sixties with active or convalescent COVID-19. The CDR3 region has the DNA TGTGCCAGCAGCTTGGGACTCCGGCCTGGCACAGATACGCAGTATTTT. Its protein is CASSLGLRPGTDTQYF.